The subject of this entry is one T cell receptor (beta chain). Its antigen is unknown. The sample comes from a study of T cell responses to AZD1222 COVID-19 vaccine. Study-wide findings and caveats: Researchers took repertoire samples only after the peak T cell response had come.

Between the trimmed V and J ends, which lost 0 bases and 7 bases, there was a span of 16 bases. This CDR3 is 17 amino acids long. Germline CDR1 is SGHTA and CDR2 is FQGNSA. This table comes from immunoSEQ multiplex PCR, and its TCRdb copy is limited to in-frame clones, with some not included. The data contain around 81,000 clones, about 82% of them singletons. This TCR was sampled from an adult in good health. The specimen comprised peripheral blood, sampled on day 0 of AZD1222 vaccination. The chain couples TRBV7-2 to TRBJ1-6; maybe TRBD1 (5 bases). This CDR3 is CASSLAQGLFQNSPLHF. CDR3 nucleotide sequence: TGTGCCAGCAGCTTAGCGCAGGGTCTGTTTCAAAATTCACCCCTCCACTTT.